This is a list of T cell receptor beta chains from one sample in a study of blood T cell repertoires in COVID-19. Sequenced by immunoSEQ multiplex PCR; TCRdb stores in-frame clones only, minus some. Among fewer than 500,000 clones, just over 85% were seen once, and the ten largest hold more than 1.4%. The specimen sequenced was peripheral blood. The receptors originated from a young woman with active or convalescent COVID-19. CDR3s include the opening cysteine and the closing phenylalanine or tryptophan. The D gene is left open where the match is weak. Clone size, where shown, is once, few, many, or a class for clones that have expanded.

j_call | d_call | clone_size | v_call | cdr3_length | cdr3_aa | cdr3_nt
TRBJ1-1 | TRBD1 | . | TRBV2 | 15 | CASSLDEGADTEAFF | TGTGCCAGCAGTCTAGACGAGGGGGCGGACACTGAAGCTTTCTTT
TRBJ1-6 | . | . | TRBV7-8 | 14 | CASSLQGNNSPLHF | TGTGCCAGCAGCTTACAGGGGAATAATTCACCCCTCCACTTT
TRBJ1-1 | . | . | TRBV14 | 14 | CASSRLWGRTEAFF | TGTGCCAGCAGCCGCTTGTGGGGGCGCACTGAAGCTTTCTTT
TRBJ2-1 | . | . | TRBV28 | 16 | CASSSGPGQRGGEQFF | TGTGCCAGCAGTTCAGGGCCAGGGCAGAGGGGGGGTGAGCAGTTCTTC
TRBJ1-4 | TRBD1 | . | TRBV11-2 | 18 | CASSRVRGTGGTNEKLFF | TGTGCCAGCAGCCGTGTAAGGGGGACAGGGGGAACTAATGAAAAACTGTTTTTT
TRBJ2-5 | TRBD1 | few | TRBV14 | 14 | CASSRGTARETQYF | TGTGCCAGCAGCCGGGGGACAGCCAGGGAGACCCAGTACTTC
TRBJ2-2 | TRBD1 | . | TRBV3-1/TRBV3-2 | 16 | CASSQSGTGNTGELFF | TGTGCCAGCAGCCAATCCGGGACAGGGAACACCGGGGAGCTGTTTTTT
TRBJ2-1 | TRBD2 | . | TRBV27 | 15 | CASSLVAGGDNEQFF | TGTGCCAGCAGTTTAGTAGCGGGGGGGGACAATGAGCAGTTCTTC
TRBJ1-3 | . | . | TRBV29-1 | 12 | CSVDTGDDTIYF | TGCAGCGTTGATACGGGGGATGACACCATATATTTT
TRBJ1-1 | . | . | TRBV10-3 | 13 | CAISDGGQAEAFF | TGTGCCATCAGTGATGGTGGTCAGGCTGAAGCTTTCTTT
TRBJ1-2 | TRBD1 | . | TRBV9 | 11 | CASGQGAGYTF | TGTGCCTCTGGACAGGGGGCAGGCTACACCTTC
TRBJ1-1 | TRBD1 | once | TRBV2 | 14 | CASSAQGGGTEAFF | TGTGCCAGCAGTGCACAGGGGGGTGGAACTGAAGCTTTCTTT
TRBJ1-5 | TRBD1 | . | TRBV5-1 | 22 | CASSLPQQPRDRGPQGNQPQHF | TGCGCCAGCAGCTTGCCCCAGCAGCCTCGGGACAGGGGGCCTCAGGGCAATCAGCCCCAGCATTTT
TRBJ2-7 | TRBD2 | . | TRBV2 | 17 | CASSESSGGGSSYEQYF | TGTGCCAGCAGTGAGTCTAGCGGGGGGGGAAGCTCCTACGAGCAGTACTTC
TRBJ2-1 | TRBD2 | . | TRBV5-1 | 15 | CASSLLAESYNEQFF | TGCGCCAGCAGCTTACTAGCGGAATCCTACAATGAGCAGTTCTTC
TRBJ1-1 | . | few | TRBV27 | 14 | CASSEGRGHTEAFF | TGTGCCAGCTCTGAGGGCCGAGGGCATACTGAAGCTTTCTTT
TRBJ2-2 | . | . | TRBV2 | 13 | CASRGGRAGELFF | TGTGCCAGCAGGGGAGGAAGGGCCGGGGAGCTGTTTTTT
TRBJ2-7 | . | . | TRBV7-6 | 17 | CASSLEVPRESSYEQYF | TGTGCCAGCAGCTTAGAAGTTCCCCGCGAGAGCTCCTACGAGCAGTACTTC
TRBJ1-1 | . | . | TRBV5-8 | 14 | CASSLGSLNTEAFF | TGTGCCAGCAGCCTAGGCTCGCTGAACACTGAAGCTTTCTTT
TRBJ2-7 | TRBD1 | . | TRBV7-9 | 14 | CASSQGTGRYEQYF | TGTGCCAGCAGCCAGGGGACAGGGAGGTACGAGCAGTACTTC
TRBJ2-3 | . | . | TRBV2 | 15 | CASSRVSGDTDTQYF | TGTGCCAGCAGTCGGGTTAGCGGCGACACAGATACGCAGTATTTT
TRBJ1-1 | . | . | TRBV5-1 | 18 | CASSLGHPRTDMNTEAFF | TGCGCCAGCAGCTTGGGACACCCTAGGACAGACATGAACACTGAAGCTTTCTTT
TRBJ2-7 | TRBD1 | . | TRBV25-1 | 13 | CATLDRAAYEQYF | TGTGCCACTCTGGACAGGGCGGCCTACGAGCAGTACTTC
TRBJ2-5 | TRBD2 | few | TRBV4-1 | 16 | CASSQGLAGGFETQYF | TGCGCCAGCAGCCAGGGATTAGCGGGAGGTTTTGAGACCCAGTACTTC
TRBJ2-3 | . | . | TRBV11-1 | 16 | CASSLGAATSTDTQYF | TGTGCCAGCAGCTTGGGGGCCGCTACTAGCACAGATACGCAGTATTTT
TRBJ2-4 | . | . | TRBV27 | 15 | CASSLSGQGWGIQYF | TGTGCCAGCAGTTTATCAGGGCAGGGTTGGGGCATTCAGTACTTC
TRBJ2-7 | TRBD1 | . | TRBV13 | 14 | CASSITGGNPEQYF | TGTGCCAGCAGCATAACAGGGGGCAACCCCGAGCAGTACTTC
TRBJ1-2 | . | . | TRBV20-1 | 8 | CSASPLTF | TGCAGTGCTAGCCCCCTCACCTTC